The 21 T cell receptor beta chains reported below all come from one sample, sequenced in a study of T-cell memory formation after mild COVID-19. MiXCR, applied by TCRdb to the 5' RACE reads, yields one record per CDR3 protein. Among 300,000 or so distinct CDR3 sequences listed, more than 15% were seen once. What was sequenced was PBMCs or a T cell subset sorted from them (not recorded which). These receptors all stem from a man between 18 and 29 years old who had mild COVID-19 (a few samples of this study predate the infection). Cell type and time point are not known.

The J gene is TRBJ2-6, the V gene TRBV12-3 or TRBV12-4; D is undetermined. The CDR3 spans 17 residues. V gave up 5 bases and J gave up 4 bases, with 18 bases separating them. In DNA form, the CDR3 reads TGTGCCAGCAGTCTACTCCGGGTCCCTCTCGGGGCCAACGTCCTGACTTTC. This sequence encodes CASSLLRVPLGANVLTF.

The chain has TRBV28 and TRBJ1-5; D not certain. The germline CDR1 and CDR2 sequences are MDHEN and SYDVKM. This CDR3 comprises 14 residues. V gave up 2 bases and J gave up 5 bases, with 10 bases separating them. The CDR3 DNA reads TGTGCCAGCAGTTTAGTCTGGGAAGATCAGCCCCAGCATTTT. It is translated as CASSLVWEDQPQHF.

The chain has TRBV5-1 and TRBJ2-2; the D is unclear. Germline V gene data show CDR1 as SGHRS and CDR2 as YFSETQ. V lost 2 bases to trimming and J lost 4 bases, with 6 bases between them. The CDR3 is made up of 13 amino acids. The DNA for the CDR3 is TGCGCCAGCAGCTTCCGGGTCACCGGGGAGCTGTTTTTT. It translates to CASSFRVTGELFF.

In its sample, this clonotype was seen a few times. The chain has TRBV6-2 or TRBV6-3 and TRBJ2-3; possibly TRBD1 or TRBD2 for D (5 bases each). The germline V gene encodes CDR1 MNHEY and CDR2 SVGEGT. V was shortened by 6 bases and J by 0 bases, with 10 bases between the two germline ends. This CDR3 is built from 14 residues. The CDR3 DNA reads TGTGCCAGCAGGAGGGACGCTAGCACAGATACGCAGTATTTT. Amino acid sequence: CASRRDASTDTQYF.

This clonotype was seen more than once but under ten times. The chain couples TRBV24-1 to TRBJ1-1; the match to TRBD1 covers 8 bases. The J segment lost 4 bases and the V segment lost 6 bases, leaving 3 bases of the junction unmatched. Germline V gene sequence: CDR1 KGHDR, CDR2 SFDVKD. The CDR3 contains 13 residues. CDR3 nucleotide sequence: TGTGCCACCAGTTCGGACAGGGTCACTGAAGCTTTCTTT. As protein: CATSSDRVTEAFF.

A few counts support this clonotype. V is TRBV5-6 and J is TRBJ2-1, with 7 positions matching TRBD1. V lost 3 bases, J lost 3 bases, and 9 bases stayed unmatched. This CDR3 spans 16 amino acids. Germline-derived CDR1 and CDR2 are SGHDT and YYEEEE. CDR3 nucleotides: TGTGCCAGCAGCTCTCTTGACAGGGTGGACTACAATGAGCAGTTCTTC. Encoded protein: CASSSLDRVDYNEQFF.

V gene TRBV7-8 combines with J gene TRBJ1-3, with 7 bases aligning to TRBD1. The CDR3 is 19 amino acids. Germline V lookup: CDR1 SGHVS, CDR2 FQNEAQ. V was pared by 2 bases and J by 0 bases, with 13 bases of the junction left unmatched. CDR3 DNA: TGTGCCAGCAGCTTAAGGCCCTGGACGAACAGGGGCTCTGGAAACACCATATATTTT. Amino acid sequence: CASSLRPWTNRGSGNTIYF.

The gene calls are TRBV6-5 and TRBJ1-3, with no clear D. Germline CDR1 MNHEY, CDR2 SVGAGI. V shed 0 bases and J shed 4 bases, with 13 bases lying between them. The CDR3 has 16 residues. CDR3 sequence (DNA): TGTGCCAGCAGTTACTCGATGCAGGTGTCAGGAAACACCATATATTTT. It encodes CASSYSMQVSGNTIYF.

This clonotype was counted only a few times. V gene TRBV3-1 combines with J gene TRBJ2-5, with 7 bases lining up with TRBD1. The CDR3 is 14 amino acids. Germline CDR1 LGHDT, CDR2 YNNKEL (reference sequence). J was trimmed by 5 bases and V by 5 bases; bases with no gene match: 8. The CDR3 region is CASSATGTEETQYF. CDR3 in DNA: TGTGCCAGCAGCGCGACAGGGACGGAGGAGACCCAGTACTTC.

This clonotype was observed a handful of times. The chain employs TRBV7-2 and TRBJ1-4, with TRBD1 identical over 8 bases. Germline-derived CDR1 and CDR2 are SGHTA and FQGNSA. There are 14 residues in the CDR3. V lost 5 bases, J lost 8 bases, and 7 bases stayed unmatched. CDR3 sequence reads: CASSEGQGGEKLFF. The CDR3 bases are TGTGCCAGCAGCGAAGGACAGGGAGGGGAAAAACTGTTTTTT.

Only a few counts were recorded for this clonotype. The chain uses TRBV9 and TRBJ1-2; the match to TRBD1 covers 8 bases. The CDR3 is made up of 14 amino acids. Germline V gives CDR1 SGDLS, CDR2 YYNGEE. Trimming took 0 bases from V and 8 from J; bases not matched to a gene: 6. In nucleotides, the CDR3 is TGTGCCAGCAGCGTAGGCCCACAGGGGGAGGGCTACACCTTC. This encodes CASSVGPQGEGYTF.

This chain connects TRBV18 to TRBJ1-3; no clear D. Germline CDR1 KGHSH, CDR2 LQKENI. CDR3 length equals 15 residues. V was shortened by 6 bases and J by 3 bases, with 15 bases between the two germline ends. The CDR3 reads CASSPRSPNGNTIYF. The CDR3 DNA reads TGTGCCAGCTCGCCGAGGTCTCCTAATGGAAACACCATATATTTT.

CDR3 protein: CASSQAEGSGEQYV. The DNA for the CDR3 is TGTGCCAGCAGCCAAGCTGAGGGGTCCGGGGAGCAGTACGTC. The chain combines TRBV4-2 with TRBJ2-7, with D possibly being TRBD1 or TRBD2 (5 bases each). Trimming took off 1 base at V and 7 bases at J, with 14 bases between the two ends. In germline, CDR1 is LGHNA, CDR2 YNFKEQ. This CDR3 region has 14 residues.

The sample holds a few counts of this clonotype. This chain connects TRBV5-1 to TRBJ2-5, with 7 bases matching TRBD2. The J segment lost 5 bases and the V segment lost 4 bases, leaving 8 bases of the junction unmatched. The germline V gene encodes CDR1 SGHRS and CDR2 YFSETQ. The CDR3 is 14 residues long. The CDR3, as DNA: TGCGCCAGCAGCGATCAGACTAGCACGGAGACCCAGTACTTC. Translating gives CASSDQTSTETQYF.

This clonotype was found many times. V is TRBV7-2 and J is TRBJ1-2, with D possibly being TRBD1 (5 bases). Trimming stripped 0 bases from V and 6 bases from J, with 14 bases between. The CDR3 runs to 15 residues. Germline V gene data show CDR1 as SGHTA and CDR2 as FQGNSA. The CDR3 is CASSLARGLRDGYTF. In DNA, the CDR3 is TGTGCCAGCAGCTTAGCGCGGGGACTTCGGGATGGCTACACCTTC.

This clonotype was seen only a few times. This sequence joins TRBV7-9 and TRBJ2-1, with D hard to call. Trimming left V 7 bases short and J 5 bases short, with 12 bases between. The CDR3 contains 13 residues. The germline gives CDR1 SEHNR, CDR2 FQNEAQ (reference sequence). CDR3 residues: CASTIKANNEQFF. The CDR3 DNA sequence: TGTGCCAGCACCATTAAAGCCAACAATGAGCAGTTCTTC.

This clonotype was observed at least ten times. For the CDR3, the DNA is TGTGCCAGCAGCCAAGAGACAGCTTATACTGAAGCTTTCTTT. Amino acids: CASSQETAYTEAFF. The chain joins TRBV3-1 to TRBJ1-1, with TRBD1 as a possible D gene (5 bases). The ends were cut back, 0 bases at V and 5 bases at J, with 10 bases in the middle. Per the germline V gene, CDR1 is LGHDT and CDR2 is YNNKEL (reference sequence). This CDR3 contains 14 residues.

This rearrangement joins TRBV15 to TRBJ2-3, with 10 bases that match TRBD1. V was clipped by 3 bases and J by 4 bases; unmatched bases: 4. The CDR3 spans 15 residues. Germline CDR1 LNHNV, CDR2 YYDKDF (reference sequence). CDR3 in amino acids: CATSRVTGGADTQYF. The DNA of the CDR3 is TGTGCCACCAGCAGGGTGACAGGGGGCGCAGATACGCAGTATTTT.

This clonotype was detected a few times. The chain employs TRBV5-1 and TRBJ1-6, with 7 bases identical to TRBD1. The germline V gene encodes CDR1 SGHRS and CDR2 YFSETQ. This CDR3 contains 17 residues. The ends lost 4 bases at V and 7 bases at J; junction bases unmatched: 14. The CDR3, as DNA: TGCGCCAGCAGCCCGAGAAAAGACGGACAGGTCAATTCACCCCTCCACTTT. This codes for CASSPRKDGQVNSPLHF.

The chain couples TRBV24-1 to TRBJ2-1; a weak D match, TRBD1 (7 bases). V lost 5 bases and J 6 bases, leaving 25 bases between the germline ends. This CDR3 spans 18 amino acids. CDR1 and CDR2 from the germline V gene are KGHDR and SFDVKD. The CDR3 nucleotides are TGTGCCACCAGTGGCTCGGAGGAGGGGGCGAACATTGGCAATGAGCAGTTCTTC. It codes for CATSGSEEGANIGNEQFF.

The chain recombines TRBV3-1 with TRBJ2-5, with TRBD1 identical over 11 bases. Germline V lookup: CDR1 LGHDT, CDR2 YNNKEL (reference sequence). With 0 bases clipped from V and 5 bases from J, the junction kept 2 bases outside the gene matches. This CDR3 contains 15 residues. In DNA, the CDR3 is TGTGCCAGCAGCCAAGACCGGACAGGGGGCGAGACCCAGTACTTC. Translation: CASSQDRTGGETQYF.